Presented here are 19 T cell receptor beta chains from one specimen sequenced in a study of blood T cells in healthy people across ages. With a J-beta primer mix and a sample-barcoded 5' primer, a second PCR ran 7 to 11 cycles. Each CDR3 protein gets one entry after TCRdb re-called the 5' RACE reads with MiXCR. The repertoire holds under 850,000 distinct CDR3 sequences, with under 40% as singletons. Material: blood. All receptors derive from a man aged 18 to 29 in good health.

The rearrangement uses TRBV12-3 or TRBV12-4 and TRBJ1-5; 8 bases align to TRBD1. The CDR3 has 15 residues. After removal of 5 bases from V and 5 bases from J, the junction contained 8 bases not matched to a gene. CDR3 sequence: CASSRTGIGYQPQHF. DNA for the CDR3: TGTGCCAGCAGTAGGACAGGGATCGGTTATCAGCCCCAGCATTTT.

This chain joins TRBV7-6 and TRBJ2-3; D remains ambiguous. Trimming removed 1 base from V and 0 bases from J, with 14 bases in between. CDR1 is SGHVS and CDR2 is FNYEAQ in the germline V gene. The CDR3 contains 17 residues. The CDR3 spells CASSLEPWQESTDTQYF. CDR3 DNA sequence: TGTGCCAGCAGCTTAGAGCCATGGCAGGAGAGCACAGATACGCAGTATTTT.

This chain joins TRBV5-1 and TRBJ2-3, with D maybe TRBD2 (6 bases). V dropped 5 bases and J dropped 0 bases, with 13 bases sitting between them. This CDR3 spans 15 amino acids. The V gene's germline CDR1 is SGHRS and CDR2 YFSETQ. CDR3 loop: CASSFAEGSTDTQYF. The CDR3 DNA reads as TGCGCCAGCAGTTTTGCGGAGGGAAGCACAGATACGCAGTATTTT.

The rearrangement joins TRBV29-1 to TRBJ2-5; TRBD2 agrees at 14 bases. The CDR3 consists of 16 residues. In germline, CDR1 is SQVTM, CDR2 ANQGSEA. As DNA, the CDR3 is TGCATCCCACCTACGACTAGCGGGGGGGCAGGGGGGACCCAGTACTTC. Translated, it gives CIPPTTSGGAGGTQYF.

Only one count was recorded for this clonotype. Since no conserved phenylalanine or tryptophan closes the CDR3, a read error is the likely cause. The chain combines TRBV10-3 with TRBJ2-3; D is undetermined. CDR1 is ENHRY, CDR2 SYGVKD, per germline. This CDR3 has 15 residues. The V end was cut by 6 bases, the J end by 0 bases, with 13 bases between. The CDR3 sequence: CAIRATSTSTDTQYL. As DNA, the CDR3 is TGTGCCATCAGGGCTACATCAACTAGCACAGATACGCAGTATTTA.

This clonotype was seen a handful of times. The chain uses TRBV3-1 and TRBJ1-2, with 8 nucleotides matching TRBD1. The germline V gene has CDR1 LGHDT and CDR2 YNNKEL (reference sequence). After removal of 5 bases from V and 7 bases from J, the junction contained 6 bases not matched to a gene. The CDR3 is made up of 13 amino acids. CDR3 amino acids: CASSNQGACGYTF. The DNA for the CDR3 is TGTGCCAGCAGCAATCAGGGGGCTTGTGGCTACACCTTC.

This clonotype has just a few counts. The chain links TRBV4-2 to TRBJ2-7; possibly TRBD1 for D (6 bases). The CDR3 is made up of 15 amino acids. Trimming cost V 4 bases and J 2 bases, with 15 bases left between them. The germline V gene encodes CDR1 LGHNA and CDR2 YNFKEQ. The DNA of the CDR3 is TGTGCCAGCAGCCCCCGAGGACAGCGAGCCTACGAGCAGTACTTC. It encodes CASSPRGQRAYEQYF.

In its sample, this clonotype was seen many times. The chain carries TRBV20-1 and TRBJ1-5; the D is unclear. Germline V gene data show CDR1 as DFQATT and CDR2 as SNEGSKA (reference sequence). The CDR3 contains 14 residues. V was pared by 3 bases and J by 4 bases, with 13 bases between. The DNA of the CDR3 is TGCAGTGCTAGTCCGGATAAGAGGAATCAGCCCCAGCATTTT. Protein product: CSASPDKRNQPQHF.

This chain connects TRBV20-1 to TRBJ2-6; D possibly corresponds to TRBD1 (5 bases). The CDR3 is made up of 16 amino acids. Trimming left V 2 bases short and J 0 bases short, with 11 bases between. The germline gives CDR1 DFQATT, CDR2 SNEGSKA (reference sequence). CDR3 amino acids: CSARSTQDSGANVLTF. Written as DNA, the CDR3 is TGCAGTGCTAGATCAACACAGGACTCTGGGGCCAACGTCCTGACTTTC.

This clonotype occurred a few times. The chain joins TRBV6-2 or TRBV6-3 to TRBJ2-7; D is possibly TRBD2 (5 bases). Germline V gene data show CDR1 as MNHEY and CDR2 as SVGEGT. Trimming cost V 5 bases and J 7 bases, with 18 bases left between them. The CDR3 is 14 amino acids. The CDR3 sequence is CASSPLDRGYEQYF. The CDR3 DNA sequence: TGTGCCAGCAGTCCCCTGGACCGGGGATATGAGCAGTACTTC.

This clonotype came up a few times. This chain joins TRBV6-7 and TRBJ1-5; 7 bases agree with TRBD1. TRBV6-7 is an ORF; its function is uncertain. The CDR3 loop spans 14 amino acids. The V and J ends lost 5 bases and 5 bases, in that order; junction bases with no gene match: 6. The CDR3 reads CASSPTGEHQPQHF. CDR3 nucleotides: TGTGCCAGCAGTCCCACAGGGGAACATCAGCCCCAGCATTTT.

This clonotype was counted ten times or more. J is TRBJ2-5 and V is TRBV6-5, with D possibly TRBD1 on 5 matching bases. From germline, CDR1 is MNHEY and CDR2 SVGAGI. The germline V and J ends were trimmed by 0 bases and 0 bases, with 8 bases remaining between them. This CDR3 is built from 15 residues. The CDR3 nucleotides are TGTGCCAGCAGTTACTCTCGGACAAACCAAGAGACCCAGTACTTC. Amino acid sequence: CASSYSRTNQETQYF.

In its sample, this clonotype was seen a few times. V is TRBV28 and J is TRBJ2-3, with TRBD1 matching 7 bases. The CDR3 sequence is 15 residues long. Per the germline V gene, CDR1 is MDHEN and CDR2 is SYDVKM. The trim removed 4 bases at V and 2 bases at J, leaving 6 bases unmatched. This CDR3 is CASSSAGGNTDTQYF. The CDR3 bases are TGTGCCAGCAGTTCCGCAGGGGGTAACACAGATACGCAGTATTTT.

This clonotype has a handful of counts. V and J are TRBV29-1 and TRBJ1-1, with unresolved D. The CDR3 totals 14 residues. Per germline, CDR1 SQVTM and CDR2 ANQGSEA. The V gene lost 4 bases and the J gene lost 0 bases, with 12 bases spanning the gap. CDR3 loop: CSVGERWLNTEAFF. For the CDR3, the DNA is TGCAGCGTTGGCGAGAGGTGGCTGAACACTGAAGCTTTCTTT.

This clonotype was counted many times. The chain links TRBV12-3 or TRBV12-4 to TRBJ2-1; weak D call: TRBD2 (5 bases). The DNA end is a closer match to TRBJ2-7, so the J assignment may be wrong. The CDR3 has 15 amino acids. The CDR3 coding sequence is TGTGCCAGCAGTTTAGCCGCTAGCTCCTACAATGAGCAGTACTTC. Protein product: CASSLAASSYNEQYF.

The rearrangement joins TRBV20-1 to TRBJ1-2; D gene ambiguous. Germline CDR1 DFQATT, CDR2 SNEGSKA (reference sequence). The CDR3 loop spans 14 amino acids. The V end was cut by 3 bases, the J end by 8 bases, with 19 bases between. The CDR3 sequence is CSARLAGGARGYTF. CDR3 nucleotide sequence: TGCAGTGCTAGGCTGGCAGGAGGTGCGCGAGGCTACACCTTC.

With regard to this clonotype: A much larger clone differs by one base, so this may be a read error. The rearrangement joins TRBV7-2 to TRBJ2-7; TRBD2 matches 9 bases. This CDR3 is built from 14 residues. Germline V gene sequence: CDR1 SGHTA, CDR2 FQGNSA. J lost 5 bases, V lost 2 bases, and 4 bases had no gene match. This CDR3 reads CASSLILAGDEQYF. CDR3 coding DNA: TGTGCCAGCAGCTTAATATTAGCGGGGGACGAGCAGTACTTC.

This clonotype came up a few times. Here the CDR3 DNA reads TGTGCCAGCAGTTACATGGGAGCAAACTACGAGCAGTACTTC. This encodes CASSYMGANYEQYF. The chain joins TRBV6-2 or TRBV6-3 to TRBJ2-7, with D possibly being TRBD2 (5 bases). This CDR3 contains 14 residues. Trimming took off 2 bases at V and 3 bases at J, with 11 bases between the two ends. From germline, CDR1 is MNHEY and CDR2 SVGEGT.

The V and J genes are TRBV4-2 and TRBJ1-2; maybe TRBD1 (5 bases). The V and J ends lost 2 bases and 4 bases respectively, with 17 bases between them. Germline CDR1 LGHNA, CDR2 YNFKEQ. The CDR3 sequence is 16 residues long. The CDR3 bases are TGTGCCAGCAGCCAAATTGGGCCCCGGGGGGGCTATGGCTACACCTTC. Protein: CASSQIGPRGGYGYTF.